This TCR beta chain was captured in a study of OX40 agonist ivuxolimab in advanced cancers. The wider study: At doses from 0.01 to 10 mg/kg, patients were given intravenous ivuxolimab every 2 weeks. Mean age about 60 years, range about 23 to 79; about 81% male.

Assay: immunoSEQ multiplex PCR; the TCRdb copy retains only in-frame clones and omits some. This table holds about 84,000 clones, approximately 89% found once. CDR1 is MNHNY and CDR2 is SVGAGI in the germline V gene (reference sequence). This CDR3 has 12 amino acids. With 6 bases removed from V and 5 bases from J, the gap between germline ends came to 8 bases. The V and J genes are TRBV6-6 and TRBJ1-5; TRBD1 is a possible D gene (5 bases). The sequences come from CD4+ or CD8+ T cells sorted from blood, collected in a trial of the OX40 agonist ivuxolimab. The TCR originated in an adult with an advanced solid tumor such as melanoma, head and neck, liver or kidney cancer. The CDR3 is CASSPGHQPQHF. The DNA of the CDR3 is TGTGCCAGCAGCCCGGGACATCAGCCCCAGCATTTT.